This T cell receptor beta chain came from a study of cytomegalovirus exposure and HLA in healthy donors. The wider study: Early on, a data release was issued that held approximately 78 million unique TCRs from HLA-typed donors. Study-level results: An observed cluster of highly shared sequence variants was recorded as a likely sequencing artifact. In a later analysis, specific HLA alleles were associated with some 16,000 TCR beta sequences at a 0.05 false discovery rate. Specificity for CMV antigens was confirmed in vitro for three of the CMV-associated chains.

Primers for the PCR totalled 60 Vbeta and 13 Jbeta. Profiled with immunoSEQ multiplex PCR; TCRdb holds only in-frame clones, not every one. The sample holds 200,000 to 250,000 clones, 70% to 80% seen once. The CDR3 is made up of 13 amino acids. Trimming shortened V by 0 bases and J by 4 bases, and 9 bases separated the two germline ends. Germline CDR1 is GTSNPN and CDR2 is SVGIG (reference sequence). Regarding this clone: What it binds is unknown.

This clonotype was sampled from a girl aged 2-10 years in good health and CMV-seronegative. The chain employs TRBV30 and TRBJ1-2; the D is unclear. The sample consisted of PBMCs. CDR3 sequence (DNA): TGTGCCTGGAGTGTACACCGGGGCTATGGCTACACCTTC. Translation: CAWSVHRGYGYTF.